This T cell receptor (beta chain) was captured by sequencing in a study of blood T cell repertoires in COVID-19. Study as a whole: The United States, Italy and Spain supplied acute and convalescent COVID-19 samples.

Original handling: The authors estimated nucleated cell counts from reference gene primer amplification. Repertoires were generated with immunoSEQ multiplex PCR, while TCRdb's copy carries only in-frame clones and drops some. That table is the source of V, J and clone size, and D and trimming were worked out from the DNA. The table records 390,000 or so clones, 85% to 90% of them present only once. The V end lost 5 bases, the J end lost 1 base, and 5 bases lay between the germline ends. Germline V gene sequence: CDR1 MGHDK, CDR2 SYGVNS. CDR3 length: 12 amino acids. Recovered status in Cohort 3 required two negative PCRs, clearance, or symptom resolution.

What was sequenced was PBMCs or T cells enriched from blood (not recorded which). The chain employs TRBV25-1 and TRBJ1-1; D call uncertain. The source is a man aged 18 to 35 who had recovered from COVID-19. This CDR3 is CASSHGNTEAFF. The CDR3 nucleotides read TGTGCCAGCAGTCACGGGAACACTGAAGCTTTCTTT.